What follows are 5 T cell receptor beta chains derived from one specimen sequenced in a study of blood T cell repertoires in COVID-19. Libraries were prepared by immunoSEQ multiplex PCR; TCRdb keeps only in-frame clonotypes and omits some of them. The repertoire holds 150,000 or so clones, about 89% seen once, with about an eighth in the top ten. Sequenced: peripheral blood. These receptors were obtained from a woman aged 70-85 years with COVID-19, enrolled during active disease.

The rearrangement uses TRBV5-6 and TRBJ1-3; D is perhaps TRBD1 (6 bases). The V and J ends lost 0 bases and 3 bases respectively, with 7 bases between them. Germline V gene sequence: CDR1 SGHDT, CDR2 YYEEEE. CDR3 length: 14 residues. CDR3 in DNA: TGTGCCAGCAGCTTGGGACAGGTTGGAAACACCATATATTTT. Its translation is CASSLGQVGNTIYF.

This chain joins TRBV5-5 and TRBJ2-7; TRBD1 matches 7 bases. The J segment lost 0 bases and the V segment lost 2 bases, leaving 5 bases of the junction unmatched. Looked up from germline, CDR1 is SGHKS and CDR2 is YYEKEE (reference sequence). CDR3 size: 15 residues. The CDR3 DNA sequence: TGTGCCAGCAGCTTTCTCGGACAGGTCTCCTACGAGCAGTACTTC. This gives the protein CASSFLGQVSYEQYF.

Here the CDR3 reads CASSFVGGVNNEQFF. The DNA of the CDR3 is TGTGCCAGCAGTTTTGTCGGGGGGGTCAACAATGAGCAGTTCTTC. The rearrangement uses TRBV6-5 and TRBJ2-1; TRBD2 matches 8 bases. Germline-derived CDR1 and CDR2 are MNHEY and SVGAGI. The CDR3 spans 15 residues. Trimming cost V 4 bases and J 5 bases; bases outside gene matches: 7.

V and J are TRBV7-2 and TRBJ2-5, with unresolved D. There are 15 residues in the CDR3. Germline V CDR1 and CDR2: SGHTA, FQGNSA. V gave up 2 bases and J gave up 1 base, with 11 bases separating them. The CDR3 protein is CASSLLPGSQETQYF. The CDR3 DNA is TGTGCCAGCAGCTTACTGCCCGGGTCCCAAGAGACCCAGTACTTC.

V gene TRBV5-6 combines with J gene TRBJ2-5, with 12 bases aligning to TRBD2. The CDR3 is 16 amino acids. Germline V gene sequence: CDR1 SGHDT, CDR2 YYEEEE. With 4 bases clipped from V and 4 bases from J, the junction kept 8 bases outside the gene matches. The DNA of the CDR3 is TGTGCCAGCAGCGGGATGGGACTAGCGGGCCGAGAGACCCAGTACTTC. Its translation: CASSGMGLAGRETQYF.